These T cell receptor beta chains were read from a single sample in a study of blood T cells in healthy people across ages. MiXCR, run by TCRdb on the 5' RACE reads, gives a single entry per CDR3 protein. The table shows around 1,900,000 distinct CDR3 sequences, with roughly 43% occurring only once. The specimen sequenced was blood. The receptors were sampled from a human donor in good health. Both conserved end residues are part of each CDR3. D genes are given only for firm matches. The listing skips clone size in some rows; elsewhere it reads once, few, many or a size class.

j_call	v_call	clone_size	d_call	cdr3_nt	cdr3_aa
TRBJ1-2	TRBV11-2	few	TRBD1	TGTGCCAGCAGCAAGGGACAGGGGTTGGGTGGCTACACCTTC	CASSKGQGLGGYTF
TRBJ2-7	TRBV4-2	NA	TRBD2	TGTGCCAGCAGCCACGCGACTAGCGGGGGGGTCTACGAGCAGTACTTC	CASSHATSGGVYEQYF
TRBJ2-3	TRBV13	few	NA	TGTGCCAGCAGCCGTTCCGAGGATACGCAGTATTTT	CASSRSEDTQYF
TRBJ2-1	TRBV7-2	few	NA	TGTGCCAGCAGCTCCCAGACAGGGCGGGGGAATGAGCAGTTCTTC	CASSSQTGRGNEQFF
TRBJ2-3	TRBV4-1	NA	TRBD1	TGCGCCACCATGGACAGGGGGACAGATACGCAGTATTTT	CATMDRGTDTQYF
TRBJ1-1	TRBV28	NA	NA	TGTGCCAGCAGTCCTACCGAGGGAGGATACACTGAAGCTTTCTTT	CASSPTEGGYTEAFF
TRBJ2-1	TRBV12-3/TRBV12-4	NA	NA	TGTGCCAGCAGGACAGCAACCTACAATGAGCAGTTCTTC	CASRTATYNEQFF
TRBJ1-2	TRBV9	NA	NA	TGTGCCAGCAGCGTAGGGGACGACAACTATGGCTACACCTTC	CASSVGDDNYGYTF
TRBJ2-1	TRBV4-2	NA	NA	TGTGCCAGCAGCCAAGTCGGTGGCAATGGAAATGAGCAGTTCTTC	CASSQVGGNGNEQFF
TRBJ2-3	TRBV20-1	NA	TRBD2	TGCAGTGCCACAGGATCACCTAGCGGGGGGAGGACAGATACGCAGTATTTT	CSATGSPSGGRTDTQYF
TRBJ2-3	TRBV6-5	NA	NA	TGTGCCAGCAGTCCGCAACCAGGGTCGCCCCCAGATACGCAGTATTTT	CASSPQPGSPPDTQYF
TRBJ2-3	TRBV15	few	TRBD1	TGTGCCACCGGACGGGACAGCTTACCCATCGAGCAGTATTTT	CATGRDSLPIEQYF
TRBJ2-3	TRBV7-2	NA	NA	TGTGCCAGCAGCTTAGCAAGGGTTAGCACAGATACGCAGTATTTT	CASSLARVSTDTQYF
TRBJ2-5	TRBV24-1	NA	TRBD1	TGTGCCACCAGTGATCGCGACGGGACAGGGGCGTGGGAGACCCAGTACTTC	CATSDRDGTGAWETQYF
TRBJ2-1	TRBV4-3	NA	NA	TGCGCCAGCAGCCAAGATTTCGACAGGGACTTTCAGTTCTTC	CASSQDFDRDFQFF
TRBJ2-7	TRBV20-1	few	TRBD1	TGCAGTGCCCCAAAACGGGACAGGGGTATCTATGAGCAGTACTTC	CSAPKRDRGIYEQYF
TRBJ2-3	TRBV25-1	few	NA	TGTGCCAGCAGTGTGACAGGAGGTACGCAGTATTTT	CASSVTGGTQYF
TRBJ2-5	TRBV11-3	NA	NA	TGTGCCAGCAGCCCACCTTTGGCTAACTCGGAGACCCAGTACTTC	CASSPPLANSETQYF
TRBJ1-5	TRBV7-2	few	NA	TGTGCCAGCAGCTTAGAGGGTTGGGCCGCGCCCCAGCATTTT	CASSLEGWAAPQHF
TRBJ1-2	TRBV12-3/TRBV12-4	few	TRBD1	TGTGCCAGCAGTTTAGGACAGGGCCAGTATGGCTACACCTTC	CASSLGQGQYGYTF
TRBJ1-2	TRBV29-1	NA	TRBD1	TGCAGCGCAGTGAGGGGACAGGGGGCTTTTGGCTACACCTTC	CSAVRGQGAFGYTF
TRBJ2-1	TRBV4-3	NA	NA	TGCGCCAGCAAAGACTCGCGCTCCTACAATGAGCAGTTCTTC	CASKDSRSYNEQFF
TRBJ2-5	TRBV20-1	NA	TRBD2	TGCAGTGCTATCGGAGAGAGCGGGGGGGCTCGAGAGACCCAGTACTTC	CSAIGESGGARETQYF
TRBJ1-1	TRBV5-6	NA	TRBD1	TGTGCCAGCAGACAAGACAGGGAACTTATGACCGAAGCTTTCTTT	CASRQDRELMTEAFF
TRBJ2-5	TRBV12-3/TRBV12-4	NA	TRBD2	TGTGCCAGCAGTTTCGGCGGGGGACTAGTCCAAGAGACCCAGTACTTC	CASSFGGGLVQETQYF
TRBJ2-7	TRBV4-1	NA	NA	TGCGCCAGCAGCCACGCACCCAGGGCCTCGGACGAGCAGTACTTC	CASSHAPRASDEQYF
TRBJ2-1	TRBV29-1	NA	NA	TGCAGCGTCGCGAGATCCTCCCTGCAGTTCTTC	CSVARSSLQFF
TRBJ1-2	TRBV18	few	TRBD1	TGTGCCAGCTCGCCGGGGACAGGGAGGAGTTGGGGCTACACCTTC	CASSPGTGRSWGYTF
TRBJ2-7	TRBV20-1	few	NA	TGCAGTGCTAGAGGGGAAGTAACATTTACCTACGAGCAGTACTTC	CSARGEVTFTYEQYF
TRBJ1-1	TRBV12-3/TRBV12-4	once	NA	TGTGCCGGCAGCCCCACTAGACAACATGGGGGTAACACTGAAGCTTTCTTT	CAGSPTRQHGGNTEAFF
TRBJ2-7	TRBV6-5	few	TRBD1	TGTGCCAGCAGTTACCGGGACAGGGGACCTCAGTACTTC	CASSYRDRGPQYF
TRBJ2-7	TRBV7-2	NA	NA	TGTGCCAGCAGCTTTTCAGGGCTCCACGAGCAGTACTTC	CASSFSGLHEQYF
TRBJ1-3	TRBV20-1	NA	NA	TGCAGTGCTAGAGCGGCCTCGAGAGACTCTGGAAACACCATATATTTT	CSARAASRDSGNTIYF
TRBJ2-1	TRBV5-1	few	TRBD2	TGCGCCAGCAGGCCGGGGGGGCCTTCCTACAATGAGCAGTTCTTC	CASRPGGPSYNEQFF
TRBJ1-2	TRBV24-1	few	NA	TGTGCCACCAGTGATCTCGGACGGCACTATGGCTACACCTTC	CATSDLGRHYGYTF
TRBJ2-1	TRBV6-5	once	NA	TGTGCCAGCAGTTACCTCTCGTTTAACAATGAGCAGTTCTTC	CASSYLSFNNEQFF
TRBJ2-3	TRBV10-3	NA	NA	TGTGCCATCAGTGAGTCCCGGGAGGATACGCAGTATTTT	CAISESREDTQYF
TRBJ2-2	TRBV18	NA	NA	TGTGCCAGCTCACCTAGAAGTACCGGGGAGCTGTTTTTT	CASSPRSTGELFF
TRBJ1-5	TRBV6-2/TRBV6-3	many	NA	TGTGCCAGCAGCCCAGACAGCGAAAATCAGCCCCAGCATTTT	CASSPDSENQPQHF
TRBJ1-5	TRBV6-2/TRBV6-3	NA	NA	TGTGCCAGCAGCCCGACGGGACGGCTCTTTAATCAGCCCCAGCATTTT	CASSPTGRLFNQPQHF
TRBJ2-7	TRBV4-2	NA	NA	TGTGCCAGCAGCCAAGACCAGAACTACGAGCAGTACTTC	CASSQDQNYEQYF